The 7 T cell receptor beta chains below come from one sample, sequenced in a study of blood T cell repertoires in COVID-19. The assay was immunoSEQ multiplex PCR, and TCRdb's table has in-frame clones only and misses some. The data show some 150,000 clones, approximately 80% seen once. The sequenced sample was peripheral blood. Receptors originate from a woman aged 45-59 years with acute or convalescent COVID-19.

This clone was counted a single time. The chain joins TRBV7-3 to TRBJ1-2; D possibly corresponds to TRBD1 (5 bases). V was clipped by 3 bases and J by 6 bases, with 11 bases between them. The CDR3 is 13 amino acids. Germline V gene data show CDR1 as SGHTA and CDR2 as FQGTGA. The CDR3 here is CASSFGRGHGYTF. In nucleotides, the CDR3 is TGTGCCAGCAGCTTCGGGCGGGGACATGGCTACACCTTC.

The chain combines TRBV11-3 with TRBJ2-5; 9 bases agree with TRBD2. The CDR3 has 15 amino acids. J lost 5 bases, V lost 3 bases, and 7 bases had no gene match. Germline V CDR1 and CDR2: SGHNT, YENEEA. CDR3 protein: CASSFGGGGLETQYF. In DNA, the CDR3 is TGTGCCAGCAGCTTCGGCGGGGGGGGTTTGGAGACCCAGTACTTC.

This clone was detected only a few times. The chain links TRBV7-3 to TRBJ2-4; possibly TRBD1 for D (6 bases). The germline V gene has CDR1 SGHTA and CDR2 FQGTGA. The germline V and J ends were trimmed by 2 bases and 7 bases, with 15 bases remaining between them. There are 15 residues in the CDR3. The CDR3 nucleotides are TGTGCCAGCAGCTTAGGTCCCGGACAGAGTAACATTCAGTACTTC. It specifies CASSLGPGQSNIQYF.

The genes are TRBV6-5 and TRBJ1-5, with 9 bases aligning to TRBD1. V gave up 0 bases and J gave up 7 bases; unmatched junction bases: 1. CDR1 and CDR2 (germline): MNHEY, SVGAGI. The CDR3 covers 14 residues. The CDR3 coding sequence is TGTGCCAGCAGTTACTCGGGACAGGGACAGCCCCAGCATTTT. Residues: CASSYSGQGQPQHF.

The V and J genes are TRBV6-6 and TRBJ2-3, with a tentative D call TRBD1 (5 bases). CDR3 length: 16 amino acids. Germline CDR1 reads MNHNY; CDR2 reads SVGAGI (reference sequence). Deletions cut 2 bases from V and 5 bases from J, with 17 bases between. The CDR3 DNA reads as TGTGCCAGCAGTTACGGGGCAGGATCATATGGAGATACGCAGTATTTT. Protein product: CASSYGAGSYGDTQYF.

This chain uses TRBV7-9 with TRBJ2-3, with TRBD2 matching 10 bases. V lost 5 bases, J lost 2 bases, and 4 bases stayed unmatched. Germline V gene sequence: CDR1 SEHNR, CDR2 FQNEAQ (reference sequence). The CDR3 has 15 amino acids. The CDR3: CASSAGLADTDTQYF. CDR3 DNA sequence: TGTGCCAGCAGCGCTGGACTAGCGGACACAGATACGCAGTATTTT.

This chain joins TRBV15 and TRBJ2-5; TRBD2 matches at 7 bases. Germline CDR1 LNHNV, CDR2 YYDKDF (reference sequence). The CDR3 runs 15 residues. V was pared by 5 bases and J by 5 bases, with 11 bases of the junction left unmatched. The CDR3 reads CATSPRQGGRETQYF. The DNA for the CDR3 is TGTGCCACCAGCCCCCGTCAGGGAGGGAGGGAGACCCAGTACTTC.